The 11 T cell receptor beta chains below come from one sample, sequenced in a study of shared clonotypes between healthy human individuals (dated by TCRdb to 2020 to 2021). Receptors were amplified or captured by the immunoSEQ multiplex PCR assay. Imported from immuneACCESS, the table was reduced by TCRdb to in-frame sequences with V and J called. These copies leave out some clones; in studies compared against another copy, an unresolved V gene accounts for under half, and the cause of the remainder is not known. This sample comprises around 2.1 million clones, almost 96% of them detected only once. 0.1% to 0.15% of the sample is in the top ten clones. Input material: naive CD4+ T cells sorted from blood. Reading the label with the study, this specimen's cell subset or site is: CD45RA+ positively selected. Receptors originate from a man between 18 and 35 years old in good health.

The chain uses TRBV30 and TRBJ2-3, with 8 bases lining up with TRBD2. The V gene end was trimmed by 1 base and the J gene end by 9 bases; junction bases not matched to a gene: 12. Germline V gives CDR1 GTSNPN, CDR2 SVGIG (reference sequence). The CDR3 has 15 residues. CDR3 in DNA: TGTGCCTGGAGTGCGGGCACTAGCGGTGCAGGAACGCAGTATTTT. Encoded protein: CAWSAGTSGAGTQYF.

The chain couples TRBV6-5 to TRBJ1-3; D not resolved. V dropped 6 bases and J dropped 0 bases, with 9 bases sitting between them. Germline assignment: CDR1 MNHEY and CDR2 SVGAGI. The CDR3 length is 14 residues. The CDR3 reads CASSDTGSGNTIYF. The CDR3 DNA is TGTGCCAGCAGCGATACGGGCTCTGGAAACACCATATATTTT.

V gene TRBV7-2 combines with J gene TRBJ2-2, with TRBD2 matching over 10 bases. Germline V lookup: CDR1 SGHTA, CDR2 FQGNSA. The CDR3 runs 18 residues. V lost 3 bases to trimming and J lost 0 bases; unmatched junction nucleotides: 7. The CDR3 here is CASSFPSGRLANTGELFF. The CDR3 DNA is TGTGCCAGCAGCTTTCCTAGCGGGAGACTCGCGAACACCGGGGAGCTGTTTTTT. Variable domain in full (rest from reference TRBV7-2 and TRBJ2-2): GAGVSQSPSNKVTEKGKDVELRCDPISGHTALYWYRQSLGQGLEFLIYFQGNSAPDKSGLPSDRFSAERTGGSVSTLTIQRTQQEDSAVYLCASSFPSGRLANTGELFFGEGSRLTVL.

The J gene is TRBJ2-5, the V gene TRBV7-2; no definite D call. The V gene lost 4 bases and the J gene lost 2 bases, with 14 bases spanning the gap. The CDR3 extends over 15 amino acids. Germline V gene data show CDR1 as SGHTA and CDR2 as FQGNSA. The CDR3 is CASSSDGMYQETQYF. The DNA for the CDR3 is TGTGCCAGCAGCTCGGACGGAATGTATCAAGAGACCCAGTACTTC.

CDR3 sequence: CASSAQPPGLARETQYF. The DNA for the CDR3 is TGTGCCAGCAGCGCCCAACCCCCGGGACTAGCGAGAGAGACCCAGTACTTC. The V and J genes are TRBV9 and TRBJ2-5; TRBD2 agrees at 10 bases. V lost 3 bases to trimming and J lost 4 bases; unmatched junction nucleotides: 12. This CDR3 region has 17 residues. CDR1 SGDLS and CDR2 YYNGEE come from the germline V gene.

Concerning this clone itself: The sample holds other DNA sequences that translate to the same CDR3. The rearrangement links TRBV5-1 to TRBJ2-7; D could derive from TRBD1 or TRBD2 (5 bases each). CDR3 length: 14 residues. The germline gives CDR1 SGHRS, CDR2 YFSETQ. Trimming removed 0 bases from V and 2 bases from J, with 9 bases in between. CDR3 nucleotide sequence: TGCGCCAGCAGCTTGGCCGGGACCACCTACGAGCAGTACTTC. Its translation: CASSLAGTTYEQYF.

This chain joins TRBV5-1 and TRBJ2-2; no reliable D call. The V gene's germline CDR1 is SGHRS and CDR2 YFSETQ. Trimming took off 2 bases at V and 3 bases at J, with 2 bases between the two ends. This CDR3 has 12 residues. This chain's CDR3 is CASSLYTGELFF. The CDR3 DNA is TGCGCCAGCAGCTTATACACCGGGGAGCTGTTTTTT.

The chain links TRBV14 to TRBJ2-3; D unclear. Per germline, CDR1 SGHDN and CDR2 FVKESK. The CDR3 extends over 15 amino acids. V dropped 0 bases and J dropped 1 base, with 8 bases sitting between them. The CDR3 sequence: CASSQDPVRTDTQYF. Here the CDR3 DNA reads TGTGCCAGCAGCCAAGATCCAGTACGCACAGATACGCAGTATTTT.

This chain links TRBV7-2 with TRBJ1-1; D remains ambiguous. Germline V gene sequence: CDR1 SGHTA, CDR2 FQGNSA. V was pared by 5 bases and J by 10 bases, with 17 bases between. This CDR3 is built from 13 residues. CDR3 bases: TGTGCCAGCAGCCCCCAATTAAGGATAAGAGCTTTCTTT. The encoded protein is CASSPQLRIRAFF.

This chain links TRBV6-1 with TRBJ2-7, with D tentatively TRBD2 (5 bases). Germline CDR1 and CDR2: MNHNS and SASEGT. The CDR3 contains 11 residues. Trimming took 6 bases from V and 7 from J, leaving 10 bases between them. Here the CDR3 DNA reads TGTGCCAGCAGGAGGGAGCAGGAGCAGTACTTC. The encoded protein is CASRREQEQYF.

CDR3 region: CASSPSELGRGNQPQHF. As DNA, the CDR3 is TGTGCCAGCTCACCAAGTGAGCTGGGAAGGGGCAATCAGCCCCAGCATTTT. The V call is TRBV18, the J call TRBJ1-5; D is uncertain. Germline CDR1 is KGHSH and CDR2 is LQKENI. CDR3 size: 17 residues. V shed 2 bases and J shed 2 bases, with 16 bases lying between them.